This TCR beta chain was found in a study of shared clonotypes between healthy human individuals. Division of CD4+ cells produced a CD45RA+ naive subset and a CD45RA-negative memory subset. V lost 4 bases, J lost 6 bases, and 1 base stayed unmatched. CDR3 size: 14 residues. CDR1 and CDR2 (germline): SGHRS, YFSETQ. The protocol was immunoSEQ multiplex PCR, while the TCRdb copy is restricted to in-frame clones and leaves out a portion. The sample has millions of clones; 80% to 95% are singletons. V is TRBV5-1 and J is TRBJ2-2; TRBD2 aligns across 12 bases. The source is a man younger than 35 in good health. Some clones in this sample may be carry-over from other donors' samples. What was sequenced was naive CD4+ T cells from PBMCs. Noted subset: CD45RA+ positively selected. The CDR3 sequence is CASSRTSGAGELFF. In nucleotides, the CDR3 is TGCGCCAGCAGCCGGACTAGCGGGGCCGGGGAGCTGTTTTTT. The variable domain in full, completed from reference TRBV5-1 and TRBJ2-2, reads KAGVTQTPRYLIKTRGQQVTLSCSPISGHRSVSWYQQTPGQGLQFLFEYFSETQRNKGNFPGRFSGRQFSNSRSEMNVSTLELGDSALYLCASSRTSGAGELFFGEGSRLTVL.